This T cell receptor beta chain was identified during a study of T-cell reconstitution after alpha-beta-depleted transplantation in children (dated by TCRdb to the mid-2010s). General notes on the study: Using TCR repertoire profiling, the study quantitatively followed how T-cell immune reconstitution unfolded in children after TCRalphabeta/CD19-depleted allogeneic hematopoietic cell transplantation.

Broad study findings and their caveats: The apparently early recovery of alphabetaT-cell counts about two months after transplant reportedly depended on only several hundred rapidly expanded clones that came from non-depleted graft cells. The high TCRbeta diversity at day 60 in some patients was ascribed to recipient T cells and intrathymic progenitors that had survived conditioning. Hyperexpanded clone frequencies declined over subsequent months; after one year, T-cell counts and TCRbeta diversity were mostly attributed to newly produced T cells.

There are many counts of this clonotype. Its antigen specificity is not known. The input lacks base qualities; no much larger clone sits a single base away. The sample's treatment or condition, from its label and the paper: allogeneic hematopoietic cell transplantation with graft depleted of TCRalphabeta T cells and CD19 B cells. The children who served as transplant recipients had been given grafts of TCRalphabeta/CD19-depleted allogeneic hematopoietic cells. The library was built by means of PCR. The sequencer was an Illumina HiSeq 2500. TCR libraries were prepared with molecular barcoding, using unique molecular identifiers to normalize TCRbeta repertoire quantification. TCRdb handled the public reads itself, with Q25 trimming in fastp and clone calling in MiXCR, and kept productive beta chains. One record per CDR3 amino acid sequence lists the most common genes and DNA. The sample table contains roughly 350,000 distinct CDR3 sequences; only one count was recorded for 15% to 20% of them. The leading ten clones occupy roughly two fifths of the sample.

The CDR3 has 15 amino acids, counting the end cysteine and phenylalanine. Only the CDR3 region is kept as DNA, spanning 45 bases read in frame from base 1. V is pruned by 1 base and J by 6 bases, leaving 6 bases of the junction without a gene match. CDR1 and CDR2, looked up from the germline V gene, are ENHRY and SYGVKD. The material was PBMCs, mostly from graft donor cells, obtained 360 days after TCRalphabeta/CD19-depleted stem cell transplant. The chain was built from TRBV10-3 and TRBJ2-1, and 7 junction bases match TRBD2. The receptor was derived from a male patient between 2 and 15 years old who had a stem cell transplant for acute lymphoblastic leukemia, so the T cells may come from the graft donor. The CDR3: CAISEYGGRVNEQFF. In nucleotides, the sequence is TGTGCCATCAGTGAGTATGGCGGGAGAGTCAATGAGCAGTTCTTC.